Presented here are 2 T cell receptor beta chains from one specimen sequenced in a study of cytomegalovirus exposure and HLA in healthy donors. The PCR ran on 60 Vbeta and 13 Jbeta primers. Repertoires were generated with immunoSEQ multiplex PCR, while TCRdb's copy carries only in-frame clones and drops some. The table includes about 180,000 clones, 55% to 75% detected once. Sequenced material: PBMCs. These receptors were collected from a human donor in good health.

The chain employs TRBV4-2 and TRBJ2-7; TRBD1 matches 7 bases. V shed 0 bases, J shed 6 bases, and the junction held 8 bases outside the gene matches. The CDR3 spans 15 residues. The germline gives CDR1 LGHNA, CDR2 YNFKEQ. This CDR3 is CASSQETGQTGEQYF. The CDR3 DNA sequence: TGTGCCAGCAGCCAAGAAACGGGACAGACGGGCGAGCAGTACTTC.

Only one count was recorded for this clone. V is TRBV7-9 and J is TRBJ1-6, with 8 positions matching TRBD1. Trimming took 2 bases from V and 9 from J; bases not matched to a gene: 6. Germline CDR1 is SEHNR and CDR2 is FQNEAQ (reference sequence). The length of the CDR3 is 15 residues. For the CDR3, the DNA is TGTGCCAGCAGCTTATCGGACAGGGATTCTTCACCCCTCCACTTT. It encodes CASSLSDRDSSPLHF.